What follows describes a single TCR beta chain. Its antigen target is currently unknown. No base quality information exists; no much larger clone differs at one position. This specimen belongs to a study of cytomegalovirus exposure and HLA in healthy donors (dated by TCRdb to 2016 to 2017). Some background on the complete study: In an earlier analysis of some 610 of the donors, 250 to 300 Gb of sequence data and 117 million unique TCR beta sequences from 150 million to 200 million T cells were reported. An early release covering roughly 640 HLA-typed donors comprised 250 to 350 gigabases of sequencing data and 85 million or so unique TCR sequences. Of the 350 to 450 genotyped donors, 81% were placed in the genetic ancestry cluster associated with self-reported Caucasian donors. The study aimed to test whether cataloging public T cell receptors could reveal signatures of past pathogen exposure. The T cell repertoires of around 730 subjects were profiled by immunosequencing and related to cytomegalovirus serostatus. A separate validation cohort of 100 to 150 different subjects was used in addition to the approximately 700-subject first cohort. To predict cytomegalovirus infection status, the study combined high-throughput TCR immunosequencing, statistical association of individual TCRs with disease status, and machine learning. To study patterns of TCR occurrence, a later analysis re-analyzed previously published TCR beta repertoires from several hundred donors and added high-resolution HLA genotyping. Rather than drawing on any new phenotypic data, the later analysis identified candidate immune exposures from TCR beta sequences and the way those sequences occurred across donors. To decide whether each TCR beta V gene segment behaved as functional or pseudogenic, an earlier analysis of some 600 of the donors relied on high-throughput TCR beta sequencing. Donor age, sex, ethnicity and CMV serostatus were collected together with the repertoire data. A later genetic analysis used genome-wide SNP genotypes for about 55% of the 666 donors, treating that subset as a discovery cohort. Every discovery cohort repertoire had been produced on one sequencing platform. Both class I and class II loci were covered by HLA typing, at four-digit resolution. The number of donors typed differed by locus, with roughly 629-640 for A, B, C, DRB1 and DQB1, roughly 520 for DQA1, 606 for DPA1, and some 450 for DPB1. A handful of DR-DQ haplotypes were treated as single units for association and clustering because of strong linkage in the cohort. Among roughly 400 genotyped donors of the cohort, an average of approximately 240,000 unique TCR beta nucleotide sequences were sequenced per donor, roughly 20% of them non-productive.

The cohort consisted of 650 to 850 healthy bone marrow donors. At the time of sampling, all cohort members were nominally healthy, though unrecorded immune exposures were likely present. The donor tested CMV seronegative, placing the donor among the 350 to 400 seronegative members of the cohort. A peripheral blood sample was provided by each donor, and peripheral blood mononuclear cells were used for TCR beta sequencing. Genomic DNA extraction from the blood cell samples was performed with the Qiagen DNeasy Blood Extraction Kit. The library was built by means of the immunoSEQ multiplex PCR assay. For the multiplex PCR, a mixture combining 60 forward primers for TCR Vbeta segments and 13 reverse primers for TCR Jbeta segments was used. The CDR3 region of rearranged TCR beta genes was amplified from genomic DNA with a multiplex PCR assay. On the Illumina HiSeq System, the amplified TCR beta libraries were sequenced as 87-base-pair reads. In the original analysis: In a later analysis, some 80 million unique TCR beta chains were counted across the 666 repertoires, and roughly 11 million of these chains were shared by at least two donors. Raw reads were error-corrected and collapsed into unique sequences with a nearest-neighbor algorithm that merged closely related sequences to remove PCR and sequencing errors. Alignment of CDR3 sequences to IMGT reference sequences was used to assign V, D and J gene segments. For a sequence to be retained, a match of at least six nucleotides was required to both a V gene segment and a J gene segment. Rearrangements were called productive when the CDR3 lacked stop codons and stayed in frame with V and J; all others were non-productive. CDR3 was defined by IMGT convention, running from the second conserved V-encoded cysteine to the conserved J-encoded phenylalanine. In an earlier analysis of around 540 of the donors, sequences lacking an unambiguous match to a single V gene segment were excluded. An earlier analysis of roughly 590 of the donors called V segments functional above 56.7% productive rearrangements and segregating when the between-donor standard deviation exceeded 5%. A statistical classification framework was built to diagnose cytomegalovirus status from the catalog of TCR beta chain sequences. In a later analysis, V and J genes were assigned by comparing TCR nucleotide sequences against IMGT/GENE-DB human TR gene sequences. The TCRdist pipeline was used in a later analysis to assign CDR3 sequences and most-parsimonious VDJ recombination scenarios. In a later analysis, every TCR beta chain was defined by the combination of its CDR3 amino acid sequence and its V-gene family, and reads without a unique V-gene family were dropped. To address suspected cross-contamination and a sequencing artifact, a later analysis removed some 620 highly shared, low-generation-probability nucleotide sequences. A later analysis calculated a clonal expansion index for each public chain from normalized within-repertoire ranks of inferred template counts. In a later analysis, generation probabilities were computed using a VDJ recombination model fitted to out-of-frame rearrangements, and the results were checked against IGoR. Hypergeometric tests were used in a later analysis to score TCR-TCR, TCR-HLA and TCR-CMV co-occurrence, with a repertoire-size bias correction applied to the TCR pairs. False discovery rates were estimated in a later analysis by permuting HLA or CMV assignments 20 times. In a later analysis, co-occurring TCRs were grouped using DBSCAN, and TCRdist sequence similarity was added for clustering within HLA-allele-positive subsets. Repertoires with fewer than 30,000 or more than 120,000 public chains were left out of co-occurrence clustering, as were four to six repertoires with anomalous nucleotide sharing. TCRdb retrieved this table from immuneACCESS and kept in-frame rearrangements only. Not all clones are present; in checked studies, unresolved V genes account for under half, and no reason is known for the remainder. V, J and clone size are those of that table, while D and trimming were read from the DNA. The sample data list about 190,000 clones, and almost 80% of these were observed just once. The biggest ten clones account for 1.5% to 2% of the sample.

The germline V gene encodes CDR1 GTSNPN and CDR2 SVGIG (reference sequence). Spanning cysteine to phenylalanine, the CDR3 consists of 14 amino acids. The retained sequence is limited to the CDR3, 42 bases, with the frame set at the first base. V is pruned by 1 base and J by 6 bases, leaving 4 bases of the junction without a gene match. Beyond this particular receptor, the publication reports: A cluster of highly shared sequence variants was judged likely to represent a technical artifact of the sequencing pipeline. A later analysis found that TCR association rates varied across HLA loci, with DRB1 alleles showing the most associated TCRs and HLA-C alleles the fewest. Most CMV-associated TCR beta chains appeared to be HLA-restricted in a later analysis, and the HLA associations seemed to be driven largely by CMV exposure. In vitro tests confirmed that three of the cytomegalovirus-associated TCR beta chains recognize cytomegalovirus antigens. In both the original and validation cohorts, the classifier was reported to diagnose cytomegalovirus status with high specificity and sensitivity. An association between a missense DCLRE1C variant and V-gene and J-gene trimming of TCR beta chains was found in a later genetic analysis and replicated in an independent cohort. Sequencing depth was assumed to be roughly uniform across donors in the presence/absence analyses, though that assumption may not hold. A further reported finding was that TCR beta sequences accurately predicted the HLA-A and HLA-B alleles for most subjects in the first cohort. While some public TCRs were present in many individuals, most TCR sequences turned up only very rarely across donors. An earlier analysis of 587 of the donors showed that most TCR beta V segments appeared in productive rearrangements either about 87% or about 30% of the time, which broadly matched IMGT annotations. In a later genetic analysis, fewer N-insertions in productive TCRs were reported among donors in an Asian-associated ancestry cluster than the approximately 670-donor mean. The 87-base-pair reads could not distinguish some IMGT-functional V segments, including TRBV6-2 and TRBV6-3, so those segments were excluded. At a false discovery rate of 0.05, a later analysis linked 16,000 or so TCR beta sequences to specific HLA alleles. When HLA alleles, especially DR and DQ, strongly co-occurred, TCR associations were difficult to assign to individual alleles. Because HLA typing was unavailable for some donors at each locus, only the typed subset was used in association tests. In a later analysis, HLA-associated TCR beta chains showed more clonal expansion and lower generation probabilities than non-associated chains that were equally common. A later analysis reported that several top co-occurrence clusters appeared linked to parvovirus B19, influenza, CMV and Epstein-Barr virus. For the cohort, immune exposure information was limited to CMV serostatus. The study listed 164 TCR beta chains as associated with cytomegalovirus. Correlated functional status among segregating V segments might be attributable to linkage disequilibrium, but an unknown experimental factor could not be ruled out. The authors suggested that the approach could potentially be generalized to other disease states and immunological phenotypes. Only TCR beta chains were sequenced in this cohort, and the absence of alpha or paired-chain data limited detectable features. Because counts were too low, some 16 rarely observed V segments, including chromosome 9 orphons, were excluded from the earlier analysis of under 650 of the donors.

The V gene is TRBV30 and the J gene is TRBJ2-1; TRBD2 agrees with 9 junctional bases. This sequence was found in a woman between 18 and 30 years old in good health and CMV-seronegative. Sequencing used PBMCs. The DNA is TGTGCCTGGAGTGGTAGCGGGAGTGGCAATGAGCAGTTCTTC. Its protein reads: CAWSGSGSGNEQFF.